The 5 T cell receptor beta chains listed next were all sequenced from one sample in a study of Tregs in tolerant kidney transplant recipients. Data came from immunoSEQ multiplex PCR; TCRdb stores just in-frame clones and leaves some out. The sample carries tens of thousands of clones, around 85% recorded once. The sequences come from Tregs from blood, collected before the transplant. These receptors came from a human donor who received a combined kidney and bone marrow transplant.

The chain recombines TRBV18 with TRBJ1-1, with D possibly TRBD1 on 6 matching bases. Trimming cost V 4 bases and J 3 bases, with 15 bases left between them. The CDR3 consists of 15 residues. The V gene's germline CDR1 is KGHSH and CDR2 LQKENI. CDR3 DNA: TGTGCCAGCTCACTCAGATCCAAGGGGGACACTGAAGCTTTCTTT. It translates to CASSLRSKGDTEAFF.

This chain joins TRBV2 and TRBJ2-5; 9 bases fit TRBD2. The length of the CDR3 is 15 residues. The germline V gene has CDR1 SNHLY and CDR2 FYNNEI. V lost 3 bases and J lost 7; bases outside the gene matches: 9. The CDR3: CASSDRAGGRGTQYF. DNA for the CDR3: TGTGCCAGCAGTGATCGGGCGGGAGGGCGTGGGACCCAGTACTTC.

A few counts support this clone. V gene TRBV6-5 combines with J gene TRBJ2-7, with D maybe TRBD1 (7 bases). The V end was cut by 6 bases, the J end by 1 base, with 16 bases between. Germline CDR1 MNHEY, CDR2 SVGAGI. CDR3 length equals 15 residues. CDR3 nucleotides: TGTGCCAGCAGCCCGGCAGGGGGAGGATCCTACGAGCAGTACTTC. Protein product: CASSPAGGGSYEQYF.

This chain uses TRBV28 with TRBJ1-2; 8 positions match TRBD1. Germline loops: CDR1 MDHEN, CDR2 SYDVKM. With 6 bases clipped from V and 0 bases from J, the junction kept 9 bases outside the gene matches. The CDR3 totals 16 residues. CDR3 nucleotides: TGTGCCAGCAGGACAGGACAGGGCTATACTAACTATGGCTACACCTTC. This gives the protein CASRTGQGYTNYGYTF.

The chain uses TRBV11-2 and TRBJ1-1, with 7 bases identical to TRBD1. With 3 bases clipped from V and 1 base from J, the junction kept 2 bases outside the gene matches. This CDR3 comprises 14 residues. Germline V gene sequence: CDR1 SGHAT, CDR2 FQNNGV. The CDR3 spells CASSFWDRNTEAFF. In DNA, the CDR3 is TGTGCCAGCAGCTTCTGGGACAGGAACACTGAAGCTTTCTTT.